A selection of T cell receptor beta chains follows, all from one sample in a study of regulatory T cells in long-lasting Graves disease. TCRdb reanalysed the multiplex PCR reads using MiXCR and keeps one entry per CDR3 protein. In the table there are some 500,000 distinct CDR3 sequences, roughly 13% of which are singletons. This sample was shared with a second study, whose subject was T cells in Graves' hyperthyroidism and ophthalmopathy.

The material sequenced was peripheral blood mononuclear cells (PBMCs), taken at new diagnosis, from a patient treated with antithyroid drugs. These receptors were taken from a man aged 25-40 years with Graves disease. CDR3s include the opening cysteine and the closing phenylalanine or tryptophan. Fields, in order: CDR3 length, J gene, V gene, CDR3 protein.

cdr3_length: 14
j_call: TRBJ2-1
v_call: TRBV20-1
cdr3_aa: CSARKGPDYNEQFF

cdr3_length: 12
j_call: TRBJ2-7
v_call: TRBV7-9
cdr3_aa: CASSRGIYEQYF

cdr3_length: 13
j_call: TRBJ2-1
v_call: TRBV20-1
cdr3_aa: CSARDLATNEQFF

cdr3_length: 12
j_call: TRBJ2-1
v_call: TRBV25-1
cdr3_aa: CASSVSNNEQFF

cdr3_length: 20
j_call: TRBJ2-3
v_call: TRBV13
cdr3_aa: CASSSNLQGLAGGATDTQYF

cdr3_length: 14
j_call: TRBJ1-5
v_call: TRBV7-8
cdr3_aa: CASSLEAGNQPQHF

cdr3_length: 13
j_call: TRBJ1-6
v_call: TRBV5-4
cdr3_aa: CAGLLEWGSPLHF

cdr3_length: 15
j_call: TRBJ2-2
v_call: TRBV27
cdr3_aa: CASGVTSGGPGELFF

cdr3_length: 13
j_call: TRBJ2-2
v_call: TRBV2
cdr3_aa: CASSGSGIGELFF

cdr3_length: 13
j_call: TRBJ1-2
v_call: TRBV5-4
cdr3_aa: CASSLVPDGGYTF

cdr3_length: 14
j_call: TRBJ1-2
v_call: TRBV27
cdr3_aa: CASSPEGRAYGYTF

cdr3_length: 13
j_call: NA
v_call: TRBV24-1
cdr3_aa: CATSAAGGGEQFF

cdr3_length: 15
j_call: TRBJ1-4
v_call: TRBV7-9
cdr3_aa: CASSTQQGINEKLFF

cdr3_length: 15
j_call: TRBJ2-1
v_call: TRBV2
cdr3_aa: CASSELEGENNEQFF

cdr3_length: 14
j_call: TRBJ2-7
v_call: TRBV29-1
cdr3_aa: CSVEDQSRTYEQYF

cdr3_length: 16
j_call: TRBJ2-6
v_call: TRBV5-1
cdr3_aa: CASSLTRDSGANVLTF

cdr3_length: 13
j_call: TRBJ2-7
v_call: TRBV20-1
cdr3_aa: CSASGAGAGEQYF

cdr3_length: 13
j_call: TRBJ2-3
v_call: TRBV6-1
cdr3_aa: CASSVPEWDTQYF

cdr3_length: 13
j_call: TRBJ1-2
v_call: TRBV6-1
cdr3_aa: CASNRQINYGYTF

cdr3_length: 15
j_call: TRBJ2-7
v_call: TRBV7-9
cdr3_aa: CASSLGDAFSYEQYF

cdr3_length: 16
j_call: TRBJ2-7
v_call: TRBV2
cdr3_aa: CASRPLLAGGGYEQYF

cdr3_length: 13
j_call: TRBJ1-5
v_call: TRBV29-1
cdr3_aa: CSVRDGGGGPQHF

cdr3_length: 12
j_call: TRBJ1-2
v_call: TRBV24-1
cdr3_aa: CATSDTRDGYTF

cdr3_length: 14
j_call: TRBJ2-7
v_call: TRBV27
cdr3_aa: CASSGNNPSYEQYF

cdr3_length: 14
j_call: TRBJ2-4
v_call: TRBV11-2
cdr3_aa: CASSSGADKNIQYF

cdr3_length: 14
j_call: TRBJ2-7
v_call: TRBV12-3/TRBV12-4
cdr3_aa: CASSFSGDSYEQYF

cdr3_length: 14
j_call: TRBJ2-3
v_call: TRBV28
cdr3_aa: CASSLAQRGDTQYF

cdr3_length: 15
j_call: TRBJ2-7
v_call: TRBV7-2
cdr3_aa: CASSLRRGSPYEQYF

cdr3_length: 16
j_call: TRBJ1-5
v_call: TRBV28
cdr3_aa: CASSIWTGGGNQPQHF

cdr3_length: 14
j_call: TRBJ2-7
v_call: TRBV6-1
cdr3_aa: CASSEYQGGYEQYF

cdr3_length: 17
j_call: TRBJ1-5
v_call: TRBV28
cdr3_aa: CASSLKISVSSNQPQHF

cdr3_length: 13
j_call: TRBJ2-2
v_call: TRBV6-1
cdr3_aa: CASIARGGGELFF

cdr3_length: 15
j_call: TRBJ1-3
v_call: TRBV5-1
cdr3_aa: CASSSTGQGGNTIYF

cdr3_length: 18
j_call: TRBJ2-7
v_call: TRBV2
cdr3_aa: CASSEALRLSVQPYEQYF

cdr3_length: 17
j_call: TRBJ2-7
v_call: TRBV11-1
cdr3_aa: CASSFDRSPSPVYEQYF

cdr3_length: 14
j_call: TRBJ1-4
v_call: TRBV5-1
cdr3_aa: CASSEGTGREKLLF

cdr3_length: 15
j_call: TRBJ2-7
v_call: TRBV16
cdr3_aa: CASSQSDPGANEQYF

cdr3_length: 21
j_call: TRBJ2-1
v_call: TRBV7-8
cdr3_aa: CASSKSFPGTSGRAGDGEQFF

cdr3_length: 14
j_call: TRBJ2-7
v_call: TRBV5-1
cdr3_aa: CASAPGTGGYEQYF

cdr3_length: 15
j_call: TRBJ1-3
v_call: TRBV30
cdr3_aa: CAWSNGLSSGNTIYF

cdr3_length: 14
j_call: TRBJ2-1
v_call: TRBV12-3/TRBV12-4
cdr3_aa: CASSQDRADNEQFF

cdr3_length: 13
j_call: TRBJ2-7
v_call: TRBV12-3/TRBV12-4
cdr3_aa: CASSSTGPHEQYF

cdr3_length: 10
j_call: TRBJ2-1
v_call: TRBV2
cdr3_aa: CAREGHEQFF

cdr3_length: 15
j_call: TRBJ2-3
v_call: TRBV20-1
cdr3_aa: CSARELASGWDTQYF

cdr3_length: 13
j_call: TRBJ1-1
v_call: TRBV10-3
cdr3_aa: CAISEFTNTEAFF

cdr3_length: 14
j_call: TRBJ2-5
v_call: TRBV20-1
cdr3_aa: CSALIPGYLGTQYF

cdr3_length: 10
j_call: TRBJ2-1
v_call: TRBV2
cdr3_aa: CARDDSGLFF

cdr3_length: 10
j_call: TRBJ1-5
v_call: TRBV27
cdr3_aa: CASGVQPQHF

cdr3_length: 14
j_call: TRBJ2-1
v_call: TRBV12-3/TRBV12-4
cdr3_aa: CASSLFGVTNEQFF

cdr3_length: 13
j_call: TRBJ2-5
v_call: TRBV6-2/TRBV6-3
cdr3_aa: CASRRSGRMTQYF

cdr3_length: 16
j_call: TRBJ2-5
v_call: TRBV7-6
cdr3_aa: CASSLRLLGGAETQYF

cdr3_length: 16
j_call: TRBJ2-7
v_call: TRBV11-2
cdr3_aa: CASSLDISGRYCEQYF

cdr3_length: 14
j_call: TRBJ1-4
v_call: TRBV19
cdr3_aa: CASSPGLSDEKLFF

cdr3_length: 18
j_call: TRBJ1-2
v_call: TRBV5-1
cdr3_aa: CASSLDEGLGYIRYGYTF

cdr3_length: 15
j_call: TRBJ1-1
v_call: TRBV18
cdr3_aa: CASSPTTGTLTEAFF

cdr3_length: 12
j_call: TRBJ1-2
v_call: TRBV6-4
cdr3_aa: CASSDSGDGYTF

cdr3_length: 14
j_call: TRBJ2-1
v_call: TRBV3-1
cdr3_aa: CASSLGTSGRAGFF

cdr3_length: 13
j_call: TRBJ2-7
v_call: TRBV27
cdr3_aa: CASSLTGTAVQYF

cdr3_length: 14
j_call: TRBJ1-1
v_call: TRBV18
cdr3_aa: CASSVGARNTEAFF

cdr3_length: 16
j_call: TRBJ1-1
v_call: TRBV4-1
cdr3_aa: CASSHYKGGAGTEAFF